Following are 25 T cell receptor beta chains from one sample sequenced in a study of shared clonotypes between healthy human individuals. Some clones are missing from TCRdb's copy, which holds only in-frame ones; the method was immunoSEQ multiplex PCR. This repertoire shows under 1,900,000 clones, approximately 98.5% found once; its top ten account for 0.36%. The sample was naive CD4+ T cells sorted from blood. This sample's subset: CD45RA+ positively selected. Source of these receptors: a man between 25 and 39 years old in good health.

The chain is built from TRBV6-1 and TRBJ2-1; D may be TRBD1 or TRBD2 (5 bases each). The CDR3 consists of 13 residues. Trimming stripped 2 bases from V and 8 bases from J, with 10 bases between. Per the germline V gene, CDR1 is MNHNS and CDR2 is SASEGT. CDR3 bases: TGTGCCAGCAGTGAACGGGGCGATGATGAGCAGTTCTTC. As protein: CASSERGDDEQFF.

With regard to this clone: This may be a read error: a much more frequent sequence differs by one nucleotide. The chain carries TRBV7-8 and TRBJ2-5, with a possible D match to TRBD2 (6 bases). Germline CDR1 SGHVS, CDR2 FQNEAQ. V lost 3 bases to trimming and J lost 5 bases, with 10 bases between them. CDR3 length equals 13 residues. Here the CDR3 reads CASSFGGVETQYF. The CDR3 nucleotides read TGTGCCAGCAGCTTCGGAGGGGTTGAGACCCAGTACTTC.

In regard to this clone: The junction differs from germline at one of its ends, possibly a read error. This chain uses TRBV6-5 with TRBJ2-1, with TRBD2 identical over 11 bases. CDR1 and CDR2 (germline): MNHEY, SVGAGI. This CDR3 is 15 amino acids long. The chain's CDR3 is CASSYSPSGRTTSLF. CDR3 coding DNA: TGTGCCAGCAGTTACTCTCCTAGCGGGAGGACGACCTCCCTCTTC.

About this clone: Other DNA sequences in the same sample also yield this CDR3. This chain uses TRBV14 with TRBJ2-7; D tentatively reads TRBD1 or TRBD2 (5 bases each). Per the germline V gene, CDR1 is SGHDN and CDR2 is FVKESK. Between the trimmed V and J ends, which lost 4 bases and 0 bases, there was a span of 10 bases. The CDR3 totals 14 residues. This CDR3 reads CASSPSGSSYEQYF. CDR3 coding DNA: TGTGCCAGCAGCCCGTCAGGGAGCTCCTACGAGCAGTACTTC.

The chain links TRBV5-1 to TRBJ2-1, with D possibly TRBD1 on 5 matching bases. Trimming left V 4 bases short and J 3 bases short, with 14 bases between. Germline V CDR1 and CDR2: SGHRS, YFSETQ. The CDR3 is 15 amino acids. CDR3 nucleotides: TGCGCCAGCAGCCCAGACAGCGCACTCTACAATGAGCAGTTCTTC. As protein: CASSPDSALYNEQFF. The variable domain in full, with the rest retrieved from reference TRBV5-1 and TRBJ2-1, is KAGVTQTPRYLIKTRGQQVTLSCSPISGHRSVSWYQQTPGQGLQFLFEYFSETQRNKGNFPGRFSGRQFSNSRSEMNVSTLELGDSALYLCASSPDSALYNEQFFGPGTRLTVL.

This sequence joins TRBV9 and TRBJ2-4; 7 positions agree with TRBD1. The germline V gene has CDR1 SGDLS and CDR2 YYNGEE. Unmatched junction bases numbered 4, after V lost 1 base and J lost 3 bases. The CDR3 totals 15 residues. The CDR3 sequence is CASSVTTGYKNIQYF. In DNA form, the CDR3 reads TGTGCCAGCAGCGTAACGACAGGGTACAAAAACATTCAGTACTTC.

This chain connects TRBV5-1 to TRBJ2-2, with D unclear. Trimming removed 6 bases at V and 0 bases at J, with 15 bases between. Looked up from germline, CDR1 is SGHRS and CDR2 is YFSETQ. This CDR3 region has 16 residues. The CDR3, as DNA: TGCGCCAGCACCGTAACCCCGGCTACGAACACCGGGGAGCTGTTTTTT. This encodes CASTVTPATNTGELFF.

Concerning this clone itself: Distinct nucleotide sequences in the sample also encode this CDR3. The rearrangement links TRBV27 to TRBJ2-2; D unresolved. The CDR3 covers 13 residues. Germline V lookup: CDR1 MNHEY, CDR2 SMNVEV (reference sequence). V lost 3 bases and J lost 0, with 2 bases in between. The CDR3 loop is CASSFANTGELFF. The CDR3 bases are TGTGCCAGCAGTTTCGCGAACACCGGGGAGCTGTTTTTT.

The CDR3 DNA reads TGTGCAGCGGGAAGGGCGCCCCAGCATTTT. Protein: CAAGRAPQHF. This chain joins TRBV19 and TRBJ1-5, with D hard to call. The CDR3 runs 10 residues. Germline CDR1 and CDR2: LNHDA and SQIVND (reference sequence).

The J gene is TRBJ1-4, the V gene TRBV27; TRBD1 aligns across 10 bases. J was trimmed by 3 bases and V by 3 bases; bases with no gene match: 4. CDR3 length: 16 residues. Looked up from germline, CDR1 is MNHEY and CDR2 is SMNVEV (reference sequence). CDR3 in amino acids: CASSFRQGAANEKLFF. The CDR3, as DNA: TGTGCCAGCAGTTTTCGACAGGGGGCTGCTAATGAAAAACTGTTTTTT.

This clone was found once. The chain recombines TRBV18 with TRBJ2-7; D may be TRBD1 (6 bases). CDR1 and CDR2 (germline): KGHSH, LQKENI. Trimming shortened V by 5 bases and J by 0 bases, and 17 bases separated the two germline ends. The CDR3 covers 16 residues. CDR3 sequence (DNA): TGTGCCAGCTCAACAAAAACCGGGACACTCTCCTACGAGCAGTACTTC. Translating it yields CASSTKTGTLSYEQYF.

The chain carries TRBV6-5 and TRBJ1-5; no definite D call. V gave up 6 bases and J gave up 9 bases, with 15 bases separating them. The germline gives CDR1 MNHEY, CDR2 SVGAGI. The CDR3 contains 13 residues. CDR3 DNA sequence: TGTGCCAGCAGCCGGAATGAGGTTGGGCCCCAGCATTTT. Amino acid sequence: CASSRNEVGPQHF.

Details on this clone: At the DNA level, this CDR3 is encoded by other sequences in the same sample as well. The chain recombines TRBV28 with TRBJ2-6; D ambiguous. From germline, CDR1 is MDHEN and CDR2 SYDVKM. V lost 3 bases, J lost 0 bases, and 6 bases lay in between. This CDR3 is built from 15 residues. CDR3 region: CASSFWGSGANVLTF. The CDR3 nucleotides read TGTGCCAGCAGTTTCTGGGGCTCTGGGGCCAACGTCCTGACTTTC.

The CDR3 bases are TGTGCCAGCAGCTCCCCCCTTCGAGTAAACGCTGGAAACACCATATATTTT. Its translation is CASSSPLRVNAGNTIYF. This chain connects TRBV11-2 to TRBJ1-3; no reliable D call. CDR3 size: 17 residues. Germline V gene sequence: CDR1 SGHAT, CDR2 FQNNGV. V was clipped by 4 bases and J by 2 bases, with 18 bases between them.

This chain connects TRBV27 to TRBJ2-3; unclear D gene. The CDR3 is 16 residues long. V lost 6 bases to trimming and J lost 2 bases, with 18 bases between them. The V gene's germline CDR1 is MNHEY and CDR2 SMNVEV (reference sequence). The CDR3 coding sequence is TGTGCCAGCAGCCAACGGGTCTCGATTGACACAGATACGCAGTATTTT. It translates to CASSQRVSIDTDTQYF.

This clone appeared once. The same CDR3 also results from other DNA sequences found in this sample. The chain employs TRBV14 and TRBJ2-5; no clear D gene. The CDR3 sequence is 13 residues long. Germline lookup yields CDR1 SGHDN and CDR2 FVKESK. V was clipped by 6 bases and J by 0 bases, with 8 bases between them. This chain's CDR3 is CASSQINQETQYF. The CDR3 coding sequence is TGTGCCAGCAGTCAAATAAACCAAGAGACCCAGTACTTC.

The V call is TRBV29-1, the J call TRBJ2-3; D call uncertain. The CDR3 is 13 residues long. CDR1 and CDR2 from the germline V gene are SQVTM and ANQGSEA. The V end was cut by 4 bases, the J end by 2 bases, with 10 bases between. The CDR3 region is CSVGQVVTDTQYF. CDR3 DNA sequence: TGCAGCGTTGGGCAGGTAGTCACAGATACGCAGTATTTT.

The chain combines TRBV29-1 with TRBJ1-5; 12 bases are a match to TRBD1. CDR3 length equals 13 residues. Germline V CDR1 and CDR2: SQVTM, ANQGSEA. V shed 7 bases and J 6 bases; nucleotides not matched to a gene: 4. Here the CDR3 reads CSAGTGGSQPQHF. The CDR3 nucleotides read TGCAGCGCCGGGACAGGGGGCTCTCAGCCCCAGCATTTT.

The chain couples TRBV11-2 to TRBJ2-1; D assignment may be TRBD1 or TRBD2 (5 bases each). This CDR3 region has 13 residues. The germline gives CDR1 SGHAT, CDR2 FQNNGV. Trimming took 3 bases from V and 7 from J, leaving 10 bases between them. The CDR3 loop is CASSFRGANEQFF. The CDR3 region has the DNA TGTGCCAGCAGCTTTCGAGGGGCGAATGAGCAGTTCTTC.

V usage is TRBV9 and J usage is TRBJ2-6; D not certain. V was clipped by 3 bases and J by 0 bases, with 4 bases between them. This CDR3 comprises 14 residues. Germline V gene lookup returns CDR1 SGDLS and CDR2 YYNGEE. CDR3 loop: CASSAHSGANVLTF. In nucleotides, the CDR3 is TGTGCCAGCAGCGCCCACTCTGGGGCCAACGTCCTGACTTTC.

The chain carries TRBV27 and TRBJ1-5, with a tentative D call TRBD1 (5 bases). V gave up 5 bases and J gave up 5 bases, with 10 bases separating them. This CDR3 is built from 13 residues. Germline assignment: CDR1 MNHEY and CDR2 SMNVEV (reference sequence). The chain's CDR3 is CASSPRGDQPQHF. The CDR3 DNA reads TGTGCCAGCAGTCCTAGGGGCGATCAGCCCCAGCATTTT.

This chain's CDR3 is CASSLATSGGPDTQYF. CDR3 DNA sequence: TGTGCCAGCAGTTTAGCGACTAGCGGGGGTCCAGATACGCAGTATTTT. This chain links TRBV28 with TRBJ2-3, with 12 bases that match TRBD2. The CDR3 loop spans 16 amino acids. Germline values: CDR1 MDHEN, CDR2 SYDVKM. J was trimmed by 4 bases and V by 2 bases; bases with no gene match: 4.

The CDR3 loop reads CASRRLAGEETQYF. CDR3 nucleotides: TGTGCCAGCAGACGACTAGCGGGCGAAGAGACCCAGTACTTC. This chain joins TRBV6-5 and TRBJ2-5, with 10 bases matching TRBD2. Germline CDR1 MNHEY, CDR2 SVGAGI. The J segment lost 3 bases and the V segment lost 6 bases, leaving 4 bases of the junction unmatched. This CDR3 is 14 amino acids long.

J is TRBJ2-7 and V is TRBV21-1; TRBD2 is the table's D call, not checked against the DNA. TRBV21-1 is assigned pseudogene status. This CDR3 is built from 17 residues. DNA for the CDR3: TGTGCCAGCAGCCTAAAGACAGCCCAGCGGGGAACCTACGAGCAGTACTTC. Protein product: CASSLKTAQRGTYEQYF.

The gene calls are TRBV28 and TRBJ1-1; 9 bases fit TRBD1. With 6 bases clipped from V and 10 bases from J, the junction kept 6 bases outside the gene matches. The length of the CDR3 is 12 residues. Germline V gene sequence: CDR1 MDHEN, CDR2 SYDVKM. In DNA, the CDR3 is TGTGCCAGCAGACAGGGGGCCTGGGGAGCTTTCTTT. It is translated as CASRQGAWGAFF.